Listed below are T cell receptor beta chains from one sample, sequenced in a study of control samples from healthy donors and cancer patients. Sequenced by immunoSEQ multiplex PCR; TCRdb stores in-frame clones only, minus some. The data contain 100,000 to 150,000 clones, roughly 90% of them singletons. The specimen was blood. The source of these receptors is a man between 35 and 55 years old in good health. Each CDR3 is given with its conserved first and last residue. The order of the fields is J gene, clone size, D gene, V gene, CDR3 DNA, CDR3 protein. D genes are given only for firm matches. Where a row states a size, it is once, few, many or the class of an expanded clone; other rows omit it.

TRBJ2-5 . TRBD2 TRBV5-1 TGCGCCAGCAGCTTGAGGGGCGGGGGGGTCCAAGAGACCCAGTACTTC CASSLRGGGVQETQYF
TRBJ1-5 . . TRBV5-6 TGTGCCAGCAGCTTGGCCGACGGTAGTCAGCCCCAGCATTTT CASSLADGSQPQHF
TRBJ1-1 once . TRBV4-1 TGCGCCAGCAGAAACAGGGCACTGAACACTGAAGCTTTCTTT CASRNRALNTEAFF
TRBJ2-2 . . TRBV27 TGTGCCAGCAGTGAAACTGCGAACACCGGGGAGCTGTTTTTT CASSETANTGELFF
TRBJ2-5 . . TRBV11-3 TGTGCCAGCAGCCTCGGACACCGCCAAGAGACCCAGTACTTC CASSLGHRQETQYF
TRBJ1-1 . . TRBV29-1 TGCAGCGCAGGACATAACACTGAAGCTTTCTTT CSAGHNTEAFF
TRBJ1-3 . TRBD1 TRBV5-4 TGTGCCAGCAGCTCGAGACAGGGGGCTGGAAACACCATATATTTT CASSSRQGAGNTIYF
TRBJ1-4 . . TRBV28 TGTGCCAGCAGTTTTCTCCAGGGAGTTAATGAAAAACTGTTTTTT CASSFLQGVNEKLFF
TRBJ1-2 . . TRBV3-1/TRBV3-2 TGTGCCAGCAGATGGAGGGGGGAAGGCTACACCTTC CASRWRGEGYTF
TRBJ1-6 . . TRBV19 TGTGCCAGTAGTACTACAGGGTCGCGGTCACCCCTCCACTTT CASSTTGSRSPLHF
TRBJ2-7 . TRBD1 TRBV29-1 TGCAGCGTGTCAGGGGGAATCACCTACGAGCAGTACTTC CSVSGGITYEQYF
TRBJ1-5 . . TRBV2 TGTGCCAGCAGTGTGGGACCTCCTTATAGCAATCAGCCCCAGCATTTT CASSVGPPYSNQPQHF
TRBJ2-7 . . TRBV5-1 TGCGCCAGCAGCTCACCAGCGTACGAGCAGTACTTC CASSSPAYEQYF
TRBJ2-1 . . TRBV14 TGTGCCAGCACTCCCTCCGCAGCCCTGGAATCAAACAATGAGCAGTTCTTC CASTPSAALESNNEQFF
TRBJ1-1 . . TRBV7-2 TGTGCCAGCAGCTTAGCGGTCAGGGCTGAAGCTTTCTTT CASSLAVRAEAFF
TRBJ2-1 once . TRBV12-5 TGTGCTAGTGGTTTGTGGGACAATGAGCAGTTCTTC CASGLWDNEQFF
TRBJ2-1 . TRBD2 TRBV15 TGTGCCACCAGCAGCGATCCAACTAGCGGGGTTTCTAATGAGCAGTTCTTC CATSSDPTSGVSNEQFF
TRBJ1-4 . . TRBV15 TGTGCCACCAGCAGAGGTCCGAACACAGGGTGGGATGAAAAACTGTTTTTT CATSRGPNTGWDEKLFF
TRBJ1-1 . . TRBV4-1 TGCGCCAGCAGCCAAGCAGGGCCGCCTTTCTTT CASSQAGPPFF
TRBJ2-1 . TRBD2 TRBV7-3 TGTGCCAGCAGCCCAGCGCCAAGCGGGGGGGCCACTGAGCAGTTCTTC CASSPAPSGGATEQFF
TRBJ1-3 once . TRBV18 TGTGCCAGCTCACCAGGGTCAGCGGTTTCTGGAAACACCATATATTTT CASSPGSAVSGNTIYF
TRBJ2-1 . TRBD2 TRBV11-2 TGTGCCAGCATCGGAGACACTAGCGCCCGAGGCACCTACAATGAGCAGTTCTTC CASIGDTSARGTYNEQFF
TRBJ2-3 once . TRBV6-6 TGTGCCAGCTTGCAGGGTGGGGAATGGGGGACAGATACGCAGTATTTT CASLQGGEWGTDTQYF
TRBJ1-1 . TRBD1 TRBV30 TGTGCCTGGGGGACAGGGGGCGCTGAAGCTTTCTTT CAWGTGGAEAFF
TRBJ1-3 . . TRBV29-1 TGCAGCGGCAGGGTCTCTGGAAACACCATATATTTT CSGRVSGNTIYF
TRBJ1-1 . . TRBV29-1 TGCAGCGTCCCTGGGATGAACACTGAAGCTTTCTTT CSVPGMNTEAFF
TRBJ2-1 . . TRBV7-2 TGTGCCAGCAGCCCCAGGGCCCAATGGCATGAGCAGTTCTTC CASSPRAQWHEQFF
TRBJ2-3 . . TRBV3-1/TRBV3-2 TGTGCCAGCAGCCGGGACCCAGGCTCAGATACGCAGTATTTT CASSRDPGSDTQYF
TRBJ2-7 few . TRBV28 TGTGCCACCAAAGGGGGGGCATTCAACGAGCAGTACTTC CATKGGAFNEQYF
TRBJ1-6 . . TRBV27 TGTGCCAGCACAACACAGGGTGGAAATTCACCCCTCCACTTT CASTTQGGNSPLHF
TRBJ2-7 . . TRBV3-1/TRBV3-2 TGTGCCAGCAGCCTAGAAAGACGGGAGCAGTACTTC CASSLERREQYF
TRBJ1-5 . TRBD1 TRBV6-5 TGTGCCAGCAGCCCACAGGGGGCGAGCAATCAGCCCCAGCATTTT CASSPQGASNQPQHF
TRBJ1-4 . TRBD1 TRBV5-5 TGTGCCAGCAGACTCGGACAGGGGAGTGAAAAACTGTTTTTT CASRLGQGSEKLFF
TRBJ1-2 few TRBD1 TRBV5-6 TGTGCCAGCAGCCCGCCCGGGACAGGGATAGATTACACCTTC CASSPPGTGIDYTF
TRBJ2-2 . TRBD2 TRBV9 TGTGCCAGCAGCGTAGTTGGCGGGGGAAACGGGGAGCTGTTTTTT CASSVVGGGNGELFF
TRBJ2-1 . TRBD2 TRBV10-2 TGCGCCAACCGTGACTTAGGACTAGCGGGGGGGGATGAGCAGTTCTTC CANRDLGLAGGDEQFF
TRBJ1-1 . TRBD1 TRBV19 TGTGCCAGTAGTCCCAGCAGGGGGATGGAGACTGAAGCTTTCTTT CASSPSRGMETEAFF
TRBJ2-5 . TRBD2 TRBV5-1 TGCGCCAGCAGCCGCGGGGGAATGGGGGAGACCCAGTACTTC CASSRGGMGETQYF
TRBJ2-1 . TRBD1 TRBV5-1 TGCGCCAGCAGCTTGGGGACCGGGACAGGGGACAATGAGCAGTTCTTC CASSLGTGTGDNEQFF
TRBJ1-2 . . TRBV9 TGTGCCAGCAGCGTAGAAGGGGGTTGGGGCTACACCTTC CASSVEGGWGYTF
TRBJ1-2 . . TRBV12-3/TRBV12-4 TGTGCCAGCAGCCCAGGACAGAACTATGGCTACACCTTC CASSPGQNYGYTF
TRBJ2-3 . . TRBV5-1 TGCGCCAGCAGCTTGGCCCTGGCGGGGGCCACAACTAGCACAGATACGCAGTATTTT CASSLALAGATTSTDTQYF
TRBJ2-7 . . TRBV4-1 TGCGCCAGCAGCCACTCGGGCTCAGAGCAGTACTTC CASSHSGSEQYF
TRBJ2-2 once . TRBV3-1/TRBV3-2 TGTGCCAGCAGCCGGGAAGGGACGACGGTAAACACCGGGGAGCTGTTTTTT CASSREGTTVNTGELFF
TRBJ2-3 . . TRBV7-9 TGTGCCAGCAGCATTCGGGCCTCGGGCACAGATACGCAGTATTTT CASSIRASGTDTQYF
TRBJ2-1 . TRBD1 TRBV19 TGTGCCAGTAGTGGACAGGGCTACTCGGACTTCATTTTCTTC CASSGQGYSDFIFF
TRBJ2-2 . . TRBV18 TGTGCCAGCGCTCCGACGAACACCGGGGAGCTGTTTTTT CASAPTNTGELFF
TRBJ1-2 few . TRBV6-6 TGTGCCAGCATCTCGTGGCAGCTTACTGATGGCTACACCTTC CASISWQLTDGYTF
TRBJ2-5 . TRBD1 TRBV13 TGTGCCAGCACCGAGGGACAGGAAGAGACCCAGTACTTC CASTEGQEETQYF
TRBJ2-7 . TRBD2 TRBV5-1 TGCGCCAGCAGCTCCAAACTAGCGGGGGTATCCTACGAGCAGTACTTC CASSSKLAGVSYEQYF
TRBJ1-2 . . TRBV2 TGTGCCGGCAGTGGAGTCGGCACGACCTATGGCTACACCTTC CAGSGVGTTYGYTF
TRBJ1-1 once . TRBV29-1 TGCAGCGTCGAGAGGAACTTGCCTGGAGCTTTCTTT CSVERNLPGAFF
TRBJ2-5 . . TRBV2 TGTGCCAGCACTAACCTCAGGGAGATGGAGACCCAGTACTTC CASTNLREMETQYF